Described below is a single T cell receptor beta chain sequence and its context. Its antigen specificity is not known. No base qualities exist here, and no much larger clone lies one base off it. The intended sense of this specimen's time point label: cells obtained before transplantation from donor or recipient. CD3+CD4+ and CD3+CD8+ populations were FACS-sorted from unstimulated pre-transplant donor and recipient cells taken from spleen or lymph nodes. This sample is drawn from a study of graft-versus-host responses after intestinal transplantation (dated by TCRdb to 2020 to 2023). In the study overall: The transplants that recipients received were multivisceral, liver-intestinal, or isolated intestinal. Every recipient was given anti-thymocyte globulin induction, followed by roughly 3 years of maintenance tacrolimus and steroids. Bulk TCR-beta CDR3 sequencing was used to track graft-versus-host and host-versus-graft alloreactive T cell clones in the graft, circulation and bone marrow after intestinal transplantation. To identify alloreactive clones, pre-transplant mixed lymphocyte reaction products were sequenced and compared with unstimulated pre-transplant donor and recipient T cells. A cohort of roughly 25 intestinal transplant recipients, including one retransplant, was enrolled, and 3 patients lacking pretransplant specimens were excluded. A peak of at least 4% donor T cells among recipient peripheral blood mononuclear cells was the definition used for donor T cell macrochimerism. Instead of going to the commercial service, samples from three later patients were sequenced in-house on an Illumina MiSeq and processed with MiXCR. Study-wide conclusions, independent of this receptor: In the allografts of patients with donor T cell macrochimerism, GvH to HvG T cell clonal ratios were high. The conclusions were limited by the relatively low number and heterogeneity of the intestinal transplant patients. Early after transplant, peak levels of circulating GvH clones were associated with declines in HvG clones. GvH clones were found in recipient bone marrow, and some of the GvH clones appeared earlier in ileal mucosa or blood, which is consistent with an intestinal mucosal origin.

The library was built by means of the immunoSEQ multiplex PCR assay. For most patients, genomic DNA was isolated using the Qiagen DNeasy Blood and Tissue Kit and was shipped frozen to Adaptive Biotechnologies for TCR sequencing. Adaptive Biotechnologies carried out high-throughput TCR-beta CDR3 sequencing of genomic DNA for most patients. In the paper's pipeline: Adaptive's ImmunoSEQ software was the source of the TCR sequencing data for over 15 patients, while a few other patients were processed with MiXCR and VDJtools. To correct CD4 versus CD8 sorting errors, sequences present in both subsets at a frequency ratio below 5:1 were removed. Because the origin of CDR3 nucleotide sequences shared between donor and recipient could not be assigned, those sequences were removed. To be classed as alloreactive, a clone needed at least 2-fold expansion over unstimulated cells and a minimum CFSE-low frequency of 0.002% (template counts) or 0.001% (read counts). Clones were considered mappable if detected in sequenced pre-transplant spleen, lymph node, or MLR CFSE-low populations of the donor or recipient. The cumulative frequency of alloreactive clones was calculated as a percentage of all sequences, weighted by copy number. The clones in this table, taken by TCRdb from immuneACCESS, are in-frame only. Not every clone is retained; where verified, under half of the shortfall comes from an unresolved V gene, and the cause of the rest is unknown. V and J calls and clone size are those listed in that table; D and trimming were worked out from the DNA. The table for this sample lists about 70,000 clones; roughly 88% of them were counted only once. The biggest ten clones account for 1.3% of the sample.

Trimming accounts for 4 bases at V and 2 bases at J, while the number of junction bases matched to no gene is 6. The CDR3 covers 16 residues, taking in both the cysteine and the phenylalanine. Only the CDR3 part of the read is kept: 48 bases, read in frame from the first base. Per the germline V gene, SGDLS is the CDR1 and YYNGEE is the CDR2. The sequence came from a human donor who received an intestinal transplant. Sequenced here: unstimulated CD8+ T cells sorted from spleen or lymph node cells, sampled before intestinal transplant. The chain couples TRBV9 to TRBJ2-1, with TRBD2 matching 10 junction bases. The CDR3 amino acid sequence is: CASSSSGGATYNEQFF. Read as DNA, the sequence is TGTGCCAGCAGCTCAAGCGGGGGGGCCACCTACAATGAGCAGTTCTTC.